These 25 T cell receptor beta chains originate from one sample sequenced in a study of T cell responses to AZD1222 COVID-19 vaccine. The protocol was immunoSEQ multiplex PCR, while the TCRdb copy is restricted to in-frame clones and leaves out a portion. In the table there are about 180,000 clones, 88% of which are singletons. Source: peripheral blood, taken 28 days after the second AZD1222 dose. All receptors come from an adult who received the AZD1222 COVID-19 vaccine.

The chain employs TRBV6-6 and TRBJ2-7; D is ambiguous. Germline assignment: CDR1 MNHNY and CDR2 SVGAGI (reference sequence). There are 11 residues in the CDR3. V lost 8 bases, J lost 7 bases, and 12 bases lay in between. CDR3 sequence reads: CASGGLVEQYF. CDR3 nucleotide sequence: TGTGCCAGCGGCGGCTTAGTGGAGCAGTACTTC.

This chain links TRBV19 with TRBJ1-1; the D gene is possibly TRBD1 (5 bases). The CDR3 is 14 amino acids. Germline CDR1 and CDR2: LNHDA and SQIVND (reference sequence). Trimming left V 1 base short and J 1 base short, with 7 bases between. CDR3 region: CASSIGRGNTEAFF. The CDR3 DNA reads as TGTGCCAGTAGTATAGGTAGGGGGAACACTGAAGCTTTCTTT.

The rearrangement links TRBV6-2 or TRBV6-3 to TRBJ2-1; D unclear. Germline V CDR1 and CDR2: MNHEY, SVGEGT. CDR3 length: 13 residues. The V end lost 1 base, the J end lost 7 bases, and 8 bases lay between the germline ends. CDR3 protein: CASSYLVRNEQFF. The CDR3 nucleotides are TGTGCCAGCAGTTACTTAGTTAGGAATGAGCAGTTCTTC.

CDR3: CASSPRGGGIVNIQYF. The CDR3 region has the DNA TGTGCCAGCAGCCCCAGGGGTGGCGGGATAGTAAACATTCAGTACTTC. V is TRBV2 and J is TRBJ2-4, with D possibly being TRBD1 or TRBD2 (6 bases each). CDR1 is SNHLY and CDR2 is FYNNEI in the germline V gene. The CDR3 extends over 16 amino acids. The ends were cut back, 6 bases at V and 6 bases at J, with 21 bases in the middle.

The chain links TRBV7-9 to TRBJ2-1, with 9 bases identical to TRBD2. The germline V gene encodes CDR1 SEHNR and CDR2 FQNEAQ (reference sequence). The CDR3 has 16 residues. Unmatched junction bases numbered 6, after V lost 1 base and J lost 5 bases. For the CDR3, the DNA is TGTGCCAGCAGCTTAGTTGCTAGCGGGAAGAACAATGAGCAGTTCTTC. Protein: CASSLVASGKNNEQFF.

CDR3 nucleotide sequence: TGTGCCAGCAGTTTGGAAGCAGGAACTGGGGCCAACGTCCTGACTTTC. This translates into CASSLEAGTGANVLTF. The V call is TRBV28, the J call TRBJ2-6; D not resolved. Germline assignment: CDR1 MDHEN and CDR2 SYDVKM. With 3 bases removed from V and 2 bases from J, the gap between germline ends came to 11 bases. This CDR3 has 16 residues.

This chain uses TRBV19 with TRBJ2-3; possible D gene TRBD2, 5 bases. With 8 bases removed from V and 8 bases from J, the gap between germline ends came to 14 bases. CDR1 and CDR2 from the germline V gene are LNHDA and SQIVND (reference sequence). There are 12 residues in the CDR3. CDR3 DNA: TGTGCCAGTTTGAGTCTAGCCGGTACGCAGTATTTT. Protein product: CASLSLAGTQYF.

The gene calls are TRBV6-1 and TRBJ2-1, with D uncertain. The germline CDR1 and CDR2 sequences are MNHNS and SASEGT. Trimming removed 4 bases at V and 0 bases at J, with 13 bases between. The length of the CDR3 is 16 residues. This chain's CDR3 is CASSVAAFSSYNEQFF. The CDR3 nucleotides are TGTGCCAGCAGTGTAGCTGCGTTTAGCTCCTACAATGAGCAGTTCTTC.

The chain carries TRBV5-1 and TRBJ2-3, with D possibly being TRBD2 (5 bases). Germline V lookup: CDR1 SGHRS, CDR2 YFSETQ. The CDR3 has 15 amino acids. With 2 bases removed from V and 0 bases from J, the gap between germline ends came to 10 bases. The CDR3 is CASSFRSGSTDTQYF. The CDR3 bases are TGCGCCAGCAGCTTTAGGTCGGGAAGCACAGATACGCAGTATTTT.

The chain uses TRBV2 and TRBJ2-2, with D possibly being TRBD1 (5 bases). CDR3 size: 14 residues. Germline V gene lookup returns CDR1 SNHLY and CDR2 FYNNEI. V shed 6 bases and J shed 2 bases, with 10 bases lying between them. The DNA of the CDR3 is TGTGCCAGCAGCAGGGCGGTAAACACCGGGGAGCTGTTTTTT. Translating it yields CASSRAVNTGELFF.

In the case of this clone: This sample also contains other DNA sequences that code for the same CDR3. As DNA, the CDR3 is TGTGCCAGCAGCCAGGGCGACTACGAGCAGTACTTC. Amino acids: CASSQGDYEQYF. The V and J genes are TRBV3-1 (or the pseudogene TRBV3-2) and TRBJ2-7; D not resolved. The CDR3 length is 12 residues. The ends were cut back, 3 bases at V and 3 bases at J, with 6 bases in the middle. CDR1 is LGHDT, CDR2 YNNKEL, per germline (reference sequence).

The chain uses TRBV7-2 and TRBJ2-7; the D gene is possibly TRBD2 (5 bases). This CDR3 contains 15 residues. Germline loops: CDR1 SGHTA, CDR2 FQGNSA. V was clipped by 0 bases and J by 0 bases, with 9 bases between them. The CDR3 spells CASSLAGGSSYEQYF. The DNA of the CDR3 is TGTGCCAGCAGCTTAGCGGGTGGGAGCTCCTACGAGCAGTACTTC.

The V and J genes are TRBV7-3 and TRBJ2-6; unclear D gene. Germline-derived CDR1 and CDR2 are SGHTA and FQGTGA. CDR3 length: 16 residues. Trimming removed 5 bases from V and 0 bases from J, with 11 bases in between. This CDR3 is CASSPYSVSGANVLTF. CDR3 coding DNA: TGTGCCAGCAGCCCCTATTCGGTCTCTGGGGCCAACGTCCTGACTTTC.

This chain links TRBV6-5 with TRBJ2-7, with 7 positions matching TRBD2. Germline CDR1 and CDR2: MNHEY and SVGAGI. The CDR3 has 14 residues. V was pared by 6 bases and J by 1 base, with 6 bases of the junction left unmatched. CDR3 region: CASRRGGTSYEQYF. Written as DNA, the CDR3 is TGTGCCAGCAGGAGGGGAGGGACGTCCTACGAGCAGTACTTC.

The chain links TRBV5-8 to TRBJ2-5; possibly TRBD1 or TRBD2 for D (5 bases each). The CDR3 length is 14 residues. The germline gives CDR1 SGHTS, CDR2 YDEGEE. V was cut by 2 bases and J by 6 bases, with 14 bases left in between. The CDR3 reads CASSFQGTGKTQYF. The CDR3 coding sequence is TGTGCCAGCAGCTTCCAGGGAACGGGGAAGACCCAGTACTTC.

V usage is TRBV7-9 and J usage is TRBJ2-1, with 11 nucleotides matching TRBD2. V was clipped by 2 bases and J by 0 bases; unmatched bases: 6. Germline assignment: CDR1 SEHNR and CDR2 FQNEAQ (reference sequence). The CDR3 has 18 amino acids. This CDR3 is CASSLRSGRAVSYNEQFF. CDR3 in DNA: TGTGCCAGCAGCTTACGTAGCGGGAGGGCCGTCTCCTACAATGAGCAGTTCTTC.

The CDR3: CASSGTSGFGELFF. The CDR3 nucleotides are TGTGCCAGCAGCGGGACTAGCGGATTCGGGGAGCTGTTTTTT. The genes are TRBV5-4 and TRBJ2-2; 11 bases map to TRBD2. V lost 4 bases and J lost 7; bases outside the gene matches: 3. The CDR3 has 14 residues. Germline V gene sequence: CDR1 SGHNT, CDR2 YYREEE (reference sequence).

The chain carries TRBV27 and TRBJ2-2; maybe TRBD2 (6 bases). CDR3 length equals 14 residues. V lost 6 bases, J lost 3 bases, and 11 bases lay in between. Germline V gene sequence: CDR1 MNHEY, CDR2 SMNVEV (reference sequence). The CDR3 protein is CASRFGTDTGELFF. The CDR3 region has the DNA TGTGCCAGCAGATTCGGGACTGACACCGGGGAGCTGTTTTTT.

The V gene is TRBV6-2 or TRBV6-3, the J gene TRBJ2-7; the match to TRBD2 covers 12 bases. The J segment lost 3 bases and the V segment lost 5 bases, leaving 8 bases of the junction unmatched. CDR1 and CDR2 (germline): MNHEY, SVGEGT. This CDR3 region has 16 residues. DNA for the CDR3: TGTGCCAGCAGTACCCGGACTAGCGGGACCCGCTACGAGCAGTACTTC. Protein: CASSTRTSGTRYEQYF.

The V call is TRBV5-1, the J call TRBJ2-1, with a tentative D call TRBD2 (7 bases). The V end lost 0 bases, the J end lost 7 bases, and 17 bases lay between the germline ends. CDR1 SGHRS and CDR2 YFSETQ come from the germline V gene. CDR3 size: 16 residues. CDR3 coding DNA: TGCGCCAGCAGCTTGGTTGGCGGGGGCCCCGCTAATGAGCAGTTCTTC. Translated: CASSLVGGGPANEQFF.

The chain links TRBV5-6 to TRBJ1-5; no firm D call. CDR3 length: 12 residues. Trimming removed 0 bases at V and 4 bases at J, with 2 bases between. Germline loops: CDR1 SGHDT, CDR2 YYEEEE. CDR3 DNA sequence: TGTGCCAGCAGCTTGGCTAATCAGCCCCAGCATTTT. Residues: CASSLANQPQHF.

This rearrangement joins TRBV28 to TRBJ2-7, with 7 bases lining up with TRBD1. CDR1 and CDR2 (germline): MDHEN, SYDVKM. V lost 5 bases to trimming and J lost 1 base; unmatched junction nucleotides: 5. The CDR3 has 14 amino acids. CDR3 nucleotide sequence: TGTGCCAGCAGTCTGACAGGGTCTTCCTACGAGCAGTACTTC. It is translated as CASSLTGSSYEQYF.

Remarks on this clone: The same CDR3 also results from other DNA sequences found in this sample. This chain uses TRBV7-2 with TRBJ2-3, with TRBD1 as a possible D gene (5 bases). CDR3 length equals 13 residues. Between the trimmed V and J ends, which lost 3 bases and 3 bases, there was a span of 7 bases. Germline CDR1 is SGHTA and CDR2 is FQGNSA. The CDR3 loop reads CASSLQGTDTQYF. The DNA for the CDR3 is TGTGCCAGCAGCTTGCAGGGAACAGATACGCAGTATTTT. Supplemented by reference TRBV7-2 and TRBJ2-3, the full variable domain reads GAGVSQSPSNKVTEKGKDVELRCDPISGHTALYWYRQSLGQGLEFLIYFQGNSAPDKSGLPSDRFSAERTGGSVSTLTIQRTQQEDSAVYLCASSLQGTDTQYFGPGTRLTVL.

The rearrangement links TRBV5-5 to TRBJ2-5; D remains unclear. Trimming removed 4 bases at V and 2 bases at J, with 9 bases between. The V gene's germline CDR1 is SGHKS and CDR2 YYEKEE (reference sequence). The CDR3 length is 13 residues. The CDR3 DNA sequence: TGTGCCAGCAGCCAAGCAGTTCAAGAGACCCAGTACTTC. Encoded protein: CASSQAVQETQYF.

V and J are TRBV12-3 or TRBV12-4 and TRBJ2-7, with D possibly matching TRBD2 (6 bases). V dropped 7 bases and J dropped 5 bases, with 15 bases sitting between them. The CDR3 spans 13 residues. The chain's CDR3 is CASTRGGGNEQYF. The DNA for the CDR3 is TGTGCCAGCACCCGTGGTGGCGGGAACGAGCAGTACTTC.